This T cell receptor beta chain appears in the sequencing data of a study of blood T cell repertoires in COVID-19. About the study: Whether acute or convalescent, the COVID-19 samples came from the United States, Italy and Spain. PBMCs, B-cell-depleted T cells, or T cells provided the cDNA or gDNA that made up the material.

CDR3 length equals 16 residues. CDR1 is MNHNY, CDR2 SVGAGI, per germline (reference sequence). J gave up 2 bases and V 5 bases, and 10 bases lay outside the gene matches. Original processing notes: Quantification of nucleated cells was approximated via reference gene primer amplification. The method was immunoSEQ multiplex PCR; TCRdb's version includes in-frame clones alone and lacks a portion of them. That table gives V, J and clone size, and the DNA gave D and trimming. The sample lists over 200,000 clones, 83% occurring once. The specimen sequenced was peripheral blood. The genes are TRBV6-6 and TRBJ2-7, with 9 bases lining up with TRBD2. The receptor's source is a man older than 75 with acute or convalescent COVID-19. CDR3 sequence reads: CASSKSSGSNPYEQYF. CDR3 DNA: TGTGCCAGCAGTAAAAGTAGCGGGAGTAATCCCTACGAGCAGTACTTC.